Given below is one TCR beta chain in context. Unique molecular identifiers tagged the TCRbeta library. One entry per CDR3 protein, called by TCRdb with MiXCR from the PCR reads. This table holds 350,000 to 450,000 distinct CDR3 sequences, roughly 15% found once. The sample belongs to a study of T-cell reconstitution after alpha-beta-depleted transplantation in children. The germline V gene has CDR1 SNHLY and CDR2 FYNNEI. CDR3 length: 16 residues. With 4 bases removed from V and 1 base from J, the gap between germline ends came to 11 bases. The chain employs TRBV2 and TRBJ2-6; D unresolved. The sequencing used PBMCs, collected from the stem cell graft. The sequence derives from a human donor who donated a stem cell graft to a child with Fanconi anemia. As DNA, the CDR3 is TGTGCCAGCAGTGGAGACGTTATATCTGGGGCCAACGTCCTGACTTTC. Protein product: CASSGDVISGANVLTF.